This TCR beta chain stems from a study of OX40 agonist ivuxolimab in advanced cancers. Across the study: Partial responses were achieved by three patients: one hepatocellular carcinoma, two cutaneous melanoma. Study results and caveats: On average, CD8+ T cells showed a greater number of expanded clones than CD4+.

Excluded were patients having autoimmune disease history or systemic immunosuppression. Germline loops: CDR1 MNHEY, CDR2 SMNVEV (reference sequence). V was clipped by 0 bases and J by 3 bases, with 8 bases between them. The CDR3 loop spans 14 amino acids. The repertoire was sequenced with immunoSEQ multiplex PCR; TCRdb's copy has only in-frame clones and lacks some. The table lists about 76,000 clones, roughly nine tenths of them singletons. In regard to this clone: The antigen is undetermined.

The chain combines TRBV27 with TRBJ1-2; D is ambiguous. The origin of this receptor is an adult with an advanced solid tumor such as melanoma, head and neck, liver or kidney cancer. The specimen comprised CD4+ or CD8+ T cells sorted from blood, sampled in a trial of the OX40 agonist ivuxolimab. CDR3 amino acids: CASSLSPAHYGYTF. Written as DNA, the CDR3 is TGTGCCAGCAGTTTATCCCCGGCCCACTATGGCTACACCTTC.